This TCR beta chain was identified during a study of CD8+CD57+ T cells in acquired aplastic anemia. Study background: Sorted cells (CD4+ and CD8+) yielded DNA amounts that averaged roughly 3.2 ug. Study results and caveats: Patients and controls shared just under 30 CD8+ CDR3 sequences.

There are 13 residues in the CDR3. V shed 6 bases and J shed 0 bases, with 9 bases lying between them. Genomic DNA, serving as template, underwent TCR beta VDJ and CDR3 profiling. TCRdb re-called the reads with MiXCR, one entry per CDR3 protein. The sample includes roughly 420,000 distinct CDR3 sequences, roughly 68% of them seen just once. About this clonotype: Its matching antigen is unknown.

Sequencing was performed on sorted CD4+, CD8+, or CD8+CD57+ T cells (not recorded which) from PBMCs. The chain is built from TRBV12-3 or TRBV12-4 and TRBJ2-7; possibly TRBD2 for D (5 bases). The sequence was obtained from a human donor in good health, serving as a control. In DNA form, the CDR3 reads TGTGCCAGCAGAGGCGGGCACTCCTACGAGCAGTACTTC. Translated: CASRGGHSYEQYF.